A selection of T cell receptor beta chains follows, all from one sample in a study of T cells after yellow fever vaccination. TCRdb passed the 5' RACE reads through MiXCR, listing each CDR3 protein once. Of 150,000 to 200,000 distinct CDR3 sequences listed, 6.2% were seen once; the top ten hold roughly 3%. The material was CD4+ T cells sorted from PBMCs, obtained on the day of the first yellow fever vaccination. The source of these receptors is a man between 18 and 29 years old who received the YFV17D yellow fever vaccine. The CDR3 runs from the conserved cysteine through the conserved F or W. Fields, in order: V gene, clone size, J gene, D gene, CDR3 DNA, CDR3 protein. A D gene is named only where the DNA matches it firmly. Only some rows state a clone size, as once, few, many or a class for expanded clones.

V gene: TRBV7-9; clone size: few; J gene: TRBJ2-1; D gene: .; CDR3 DNA: TGTGCCAGCAGCGCGTTAGGGGGGGCCGATGAGCAGTTCTTC; CDR3 protein: CASSALGGADEQFF
V gene: TRBV5-4; clone size: few; J gene: TRBJ2-1; D gene: .; CDR3 DNA: TGTGCCAGCAGCTTGCATGGGGCATATGAGCAGTTCTTC; CDR3 protein: CASSLHGAYEQFF
V gene: TRBV18; clone size: few; J gene: TRBJ2-1; D gene: .; CDR3 DNA: TGTGCCAGCTCACAATCGACTTCCGGGAATGAGCAGTTCTTC; CDR3 protein: CASSQSTSGNEQFF
V gene: TRBV4-3; clone size: .; J gene: TRBJ2-1; D gene: TRBD2; CDR3 DNA: TGCGCCAGCAGCCAAGGGGGGACTAGCGGGGGCTCCTACAATGAGCAGTTCTTC; CDR3 protein: CASSQGGTSGGSYNEQFF
V gene: TRBV20-1; clone size: many; J gene: TRBJ1-5; D gene: TRBD1; CDR3 DNA: TGCAGTGCTGAACAGGGGGCAGGGAGCAATCAGCCCCAGCATTTT; CDR3 protein: CSAEQGAGSNQPQHF
V gene: TRBV6-2/TRBV6-3; clone size: many; J gene: TRBJ2-5; D gene: TRBD2; CDR3 DNA: TGTGCCAGCAGTCCTAGCGGGGCGGAGACCCAGTACTTC; CDR3 protein: CASSPSGAETQYF
V gene: TRBV27; clone size: .; J gene: TRBJ2-5; D gene: .; CDR3 DNA: TGTGCCAGCAGTCCGAGGGGTAGCGGACAAGAGACCCAGTACTTC; CDR3 protein: CASSPRGSGQETQYF
V gene: TRBV2; clone size: .; J gene: TRBJ2-1; D gene: .; CDR3 DNA: TGTGCCAGCCAGGAGGTGAGCTCCTACAATGAGCAGTTCTTC; CDR3 protein: CASQEVSSYNEQFF
V gene: TRBV4-3; clone size: .; J gene: TRBJ1-1; D gene: .; CDR3 DNA: TGCGCCAGCAGCCAAGCCCCTCGGGCGGCAGGGAACACTGAAGCTTTCTTT; CDR3 protein: CASSQAPRAAGNTEAFF
V gene: TRBV5-4; clone size: few; J gene: TRBJ2-5; D gene: .; CDR3 DNA: TGTGCCAGCAGCCTTTCTTCCGGGACTGGGGGGTCAGAGACCCAGTACTTC; CDR3 protein: CASSLSSGTGGSETQYF
V gene: TRBV20-1; clone size: many; J gene: TRBJ2-3; D gene: TRBD2; CDR3 DNA: TGCAGTGCTAGTCCTAGCGGGCTCACAGATACGCAGTATTTT; CDR3 protein: CSASPSGLTDTQYF
V gene: TRBV7-8; clone size: .; J gene: TRBJ2-2; D gene: TRBD1; CDR3 DNA: TGTGCCAGCAGCGGCAGACAGGGGGCCGGGGAGCTGTTTTTT; CDR3 protein: CASSGRQGAGELFF
V gene: TRBV20-1; clone size: few; J gene: TRBJ1-5; D gene: TRBD1; CDR3 DNA: TGCAGTGCTTCAAACCCAGGGGGACGGGATCAGCCCCAGCATTTT; CDR3 protein: CSASNPGGRDQPQHF
V gene: TRBV10-3; clone size: many; J gene: TRBJ1-1; D gene: TRBD1; CDR3 DNA: TGTGCCACCGCCGGGACAGGGATGAACACTGAAGCTTTCTTT; CDR3 protein: CATAGTGMNTEAFF
V gene: TRBV18; clone size: .; J gene: TRBJ2-5; D gene: .; CDR3 DNA: TGTGCCAGCTCACCATCGGGGGGCGCGGAGACCCAGTACTTC; CDR3 protein: CASSPSGGAETQYF
V gene: TRBV29-1; clone size: .; J gene: TRBJ1-5; D gene: .; CDR3 DNA: TGCAGCGTTGAAGCGGGGCTCGGCCAGCCCCAGCATTTT; CDR3 protein: CSVEAGLGQPQHF
V gene: TRBV12-3/TRBV12-4; clone size: many; J gene: TRBJ2-1; D gene: .; CDR3 DNA: TGTGCCAGCAGTTTACCCGCAGGTTCTTTAGTTCGGTTCTTC; CDR3 protein: CASSLPAGSLVRFF
V gene: TRBV7-8; clone size: many; J gene: TRBJ2-5; D gene: .; CDR3 DNA: TGTGCCAGCAGCCGACCAGCCCATACCCAGTACTTC; CDR3 protein: CASSRPAHTQYF
V gene: TRBV5-1; clone size: many; J gene: TRBJ2-3; D gene: TRBD1; CDR3 DNA: TGCGCCAGCAGCGAGGGACAGGTGGGCACAGATACGCAGTATTTT; CDR3 protein: CASSEGQVGTDTQYF
V gene: TRBV12-3/TRBV12-4; clone size: many; J gene: TRBJ2-3; D gene: .; CDR3 DNA: TGTGCCAGCAGTTTAAATATCGGGGGATACCAAGATACGCAGTATTTT; CDR3 protein: CASSLNIGGYQDTQYF
V gene: TRBV6-2/TRBV6-3; clone size: many; J gene: TRBJ2-3; D gene: .; CDR3 DNA: TGTGCCAGCAGCAGAACTAGCTTTATGAAGGGGGGGACAGATACGCAGTATTTT; CDR3 protein: CASSRTSFMKGGTDTQYF
V gene: TRBV5-1; clone size: many; J gene: TRBJ1-1; D gene: .; CDR3 DNA: TGCGCCAGCAGCCCGCGCCGGCTGAACACTGAAGCTTTCTTT; CDR3 protein: CASSPRRLNTEAFF
V gene: TRBV7-3; clone size: many; J gene: TRBJ2-6; D gene: .; CDR3 DNA: TGTGCCAGTGCGTTGGCGGGGGCCAACGTCCTGACTTTC; CDR3 protein: CASALAGANVLTF
V gene: TRBV19; clone size: .; J gene: TRBJ2-5; D gene: .; CDR3 DNA: TGTGCCAGTAGTATGGGTGGGCAGATAGAGACCCAGTACTTC; CDR3 protein: CASSMGGQIETQYF
V gene: TRBV27; clone size: many; J gene: TRBJ1-3; D gene: TRBD1; CDR3 DNA: TGTGCCAGCAGCCGCACAGGGGGCGCGTTTGGAAACACCATATATTTT; CDR3 protein: CASSRTGGAFGNTIYF
V gene: TRBV7-2; clone size: many; J gene: TRBJ2-3; D gene: .; CDR3 DNA: TGTGCCAGCAGCTTACCCCTTGTTTCAGATACGCAGTATTTT; CDR3 protein: CASSLPLVSDTQYF
V gene: TRBV5-1; clone size: few; J gene: TRBJ2-1; D gene: TRBD1; CDR3 DNA: TGCGCCAGCCGGGACAGGCGGGACAATGAGCAGTTCTTC; CDR3 protein: CASRDRRDNEQFF
V gene: TRBV5-4; clone size: many; J gene: TRBJ2-5; D gene: .; CDR3 DNA: TGTGCCAGCAGCTTTAGAGGGACCCAGTACTTC; CDR3 protein: CASSFRGTQYF
V gene: TRBV19; clone size: few; J gene: TRBJ2-1; D gene: .; CDR3 DNA: TGTGCCAGTAGTATAGATTCGGGGGCCTACAATGAGCAGTTCTTC; CDR3 protein: CASSIDSGAYNEQFF
V gene: TRBV9; clone size: .; J gene: TRBJ2-6; D gene: TRBD2; CDR3 DNA: TGTGCCAGCAGCCCCCGGGCTAGCGGGGGGGCTGGGGCCAACGTCCTGACTTTC; CDR3 protein: CASSPRASGGAGANVLTF
V gene: TRBV12-3/TRBV12-4; clone size: few; J gene: TRBJ2-7; D gene: .; CDR3 DNA: TGTGCCAGCAGTAAAGGAGAGGGCCACGAGCAGTACTTC; CDR3 protein: CASSKGEGHEQYF
V gene: TRBV24-1; clone size: few; J gene: TRBJ2-7; D gene: TRBD1; CDR3 DNA: TGTGCCACCAGTGATTCCCCGGGACAGGGCTACGAGCAGTACTTC; CDR3 protein: CATSDSPGQGYEQYF
V gene: TRBV3-1; clone size: many; J gene: TRBJ1-5; D gene: .; CDR3 DNA: TGTGCCAGCAGCCAAGATCTCGTATTCAATCAGCCCCAGCATTTT; CDR3 protein: CASSQDLVFNQPQHF
V gene: TRBV4-3; clone size: few; J gene: TRBJ1-2; D gene: .; CDR3 DNA: TGCGCCAGCAGCCAAGATATCGCGCTTAACTATGGCTACACCTTC; CDR3 protein: CASSQDIALNYGYTF
V gene: TRBV19; clone size: many; J gene: TRBJ1-1; D gene: .; CDR3 DNA: TGTGCCAGTCTGAAGAGCACTGAAGCTTTCTTT; CDR3 protein: CASLKSTEAFF
V gene: TRBV7-8; clone size: few; J gene: TRBJ1-3; D gene: .; CDR3 DNA: TGTGCCAGCAGCTTAGGAAGGGTCTCTGGAAACACCATATATTTT; CDR3 protein: CASSLGRVSGNTIYF
V gene: TRBV4-2; clone size: few; J gene: TRBJ1-2; D gene: TRBD1; CDR3 DNA: TGTGCCAGCAGCCAAACCGGACAGGGAAGACCTTATGGCTACACCTTC; CDR3 protein: CASSQTGQGRPYGYTF
V gene: TRBV28; clone size: .; J gene: TRBJ1-6; D gene: .; CDR3 DNA: TGTGCCAGCAGCCTACCAGGGGATTCACCCCTCCACTTT; CDR3 protein: CASSLPGDSPLHF
V gene: TRBV11-2; clone size: .; J gene: TRBJ1-2; D gene: .; CDR3 DNA: TGTGCCAGCAGCTTAGATCTATTTTACCACCAGAGTGGCTACACCTTC; CDR3 protein: CASSLDLFYHQSGYTF
V gene: TRBV7-2; clone size: many; J gene: TRBJ2-2; D gene: .; CDR3 DNA: TGTGCCAGCAGCTCATCCAGGAATCCAGGCACCGGGGAGCTGTTTTTT; CDR3 protein: CASSSSRNPGTGELFF
V gene: TRBV2; clone size: many; J gene: TRBJ2-4; D gene: .; CDR3 DNA: TGTGCCAGCAATTTTTTGAATTTGACGGTGGCCAAAAACATTCAGTACTTC; CDR3 protein: CASNFLNLTVAKNIQYF
V gene: TRBV18; clone size: .; J gene: TRBJ2-7; D gene: .; CDR3 DNA: TGTGCCAGCTCACCCGAGGGGATCTACGAGCAGTACTTC; CDR3 protein: CASSPEGIYEQYF
V gene: TRBV7-9; clone size: many; J gene: TRBJ2-5; D gene: .; CDR3 DNA: TGTGCCAGCAGCTTAAGTGGGGAAGAGACCCAGTACTTC; CDR3 protein: CASSLSGEETQYF
V gene: TRBV7-8; clone size: .; J gene: TRBJ1-2; D gene: .; CDR3 DNA: TGTGCCAGCAGCGAAAGGGACTCTCTGTCAACCCTAAGGGGCTACACCTTC; CDR3 protein: CASSERDSLSTLRGYTF
V gene: TRBV5-1; clone size: few; J gene: TRBJ2-5; D gene: TRBD1; CDR3 DNA: TGCGCCAGCGGAACCGGACAGGGTGAGACCCAGTACTTC; CDR3 protein: CASGTGQGETQYF
V gene: TRBV20-1; clone size: .; J gene: TRBJ1-2; D gene: .; CDR3 DNA: TGCAGTGCTCGGACGGTCGGAAGCTACACCTTC; CDR3 protein: CSARTVGSYTF
V gene: TRBV12-3/TRBV12-4; clone size: few; J gene: TRBJ2-3; D gene: .; CDR3 DNA: TGTGCCAGCAGTTTTAACCCCCCTCGGGATACGCAGTATTTT; CDR3 protein: CASSFNPPRDTQYF
V gene: TRBV7-2; clone size: many; J gene: TRBJ2-2; D gene: .; CDR3 DNA: TGTGCCTTGGGGGAACAGGTGGGCGGGGAGCTGTTTTTT; CDR3 protein: CALGEQVGGELFF
V gene: TRBV6-5; clone size: many; J gene: TRBJ2-3; D gene: .; CDR3 DNA: TGTGCCAGCAGTTACTCTAGGGGGGGGGCCCGAGATACGCAGTATTTT; CDR3 protein: CASSYSRGGARDTQYF
V gene: TRBV6-6; clone size: .; J gene: TRBJ2-5; D gene: .; CDR3 DNA: TGTGCCAGCATTTCCCCCTCCTCGGAGACCCAGTACTTC; CDR3 protein: CASISPSSETQYF
V gene: TRBV9; clone size: few; J gene: TRBJ2-7; D gene: .; CDR3 DNA: TGTGCCAGCAAGTACTGGGAGCAGTACTTC; CDR3 protein: CASKYWEQYF
V gene: TRBV7-9; clone size: few; J gene: TRBJ1-4; D gene: .; CDR3 DNA: TGTGCCAGCAGCTTCTTCGGGACCCCTAATGAAAAACTGTTTTTT; CDR3 protein: CASSFFGTPNEKLFF
V gene: TRBV12-3/TRBV12-4; clone size: .; J gene: TRBJ1-5; D gene: TRBD1; CDR3 DNA: TGTGCCAGCAGTCAATCCGGGACAGGGGGCAATCAGCCCCAGCATTTT; CDR3 protein: CASSQSGTGGNQPQHF
V gene: TRBV6-1; clone size: .; J gene: TRBJ1-4; D gene: TRBD1; CDR3 DNA: TGTGCCAGCAGTGCAGGGACAGGCCAGATTGTGAGTTTT; CDR3 protein: CASSAGTGQIVSF
V gene: TRBV20-1; clone size: many; J gene: TRBJ2-7; D gene: .; CDR3 DNA: TGCAGTGCTAGAAGGGGGGGGTCTAGCTCGGAAGAGCAGTACTTC; CDR3 protein: CSARRGGSSSEEQYF
V gene: TRBV28; clone size: .; J gene: TRBJ2-5; D gene: TRBD2; CDR3 DNA: TGTGCCAGCAGTCACCTCGGGTTAGCGGGGGCCTTC; CDR3 protein: CASSHLGLAGAF
V gene: TRBV7-9; clone size: many; J gene: TRBJ2-2; D gene: .; CDR3 DNA: TGTGCCGCTACCTCCGGGGCCGCGAACACCGGGGAGCTGTTTTTT; CDR3 protein: CAATSGAANTGELFF